Following are 27 T cell receptor beta chains from one sample sequenced in a study of breast tumors, draining lymph nodes, adjacent tissues. TCRdb independently ran MiXCR on the multiplex PCR reads; one entry per CDR3 protein. The data show 15,000 to 20,000 distinct CDR3 sequences, about 45% seen once. Sequenced sample: tumor-adjacent breast tissue. Source of these receptors: a female donor with breast cancer. Some clones in this sample may be carry-over from other donors' samples.

The J gene is TRBJ2-7, the V gene TRBV7-9; 8 nucleotides align to TRBD1. Germline lookup yields CDR1 SEHNR and CDR2 FQNEAQ (reference sequence). The CDR3 contains 14 residues. Trimming removed 4 bases from V and 1 base from J; junction bases left unmatched: 3. CDR3: CASSSRTGSYEQYF. As DNA, the CDR3 is TGTGCCAGCAGCTCACGGACAGGGTCCTACGAGCAGTACTTC.

The chain is built from TRBV12-3 or TRBV12-4 and TRBJ1-6; D gene unclear. The V end lost 2 bases, the J end lost 8 bases, and 7 bases lay between the germline ends. This CDR3 region has 13 residues. CDR3 residues: CASSLFQDSPLHF. The DNA of the CDR3 is TGTGCCAGCAGTTTATTTCAGGATTCACCCCTCCACTTT.

This clonotype was detected many times. The gene calls are TRBV19 and TRBJ2-5, with TRBD2 as a possible D gene (5 bases). CDR1 is LNHDA, CDR2 SQIVND, per germline (reference sequence). The CDR3 totals 14 residues. Trimming cost V 2 bases and J 3 bases, with 10 bases left between them. The CDR3 loop reads CASSIFGEKETQYF. CDR3 DNA sequence: TGTGCCAGTAGTATATTTGGGGAGAAAGAGACCCAGTACTTC.

The V call is TRBV5-1, the J call TRBJ2-7, with D possibly matching TRBD1 (6 bases). Germline CDR1 reads SGHRS; CDR2 reads YFSETQ. V was clipped by 5 bases and J by 0 bases, with 18 bases between them. The CDR3 contains 16 residues. Here the CDR3 DNA reads TGCGCCAGCAGTCCAGGAACAGGGATTATCTCCTACGAGCAGTACTTC. It codes for CASSPGTGIISYEQYF.

At least ten counts were recorded for this clonotype. V gene TRBV3-1 combines with J gene TRBJ1-5; D gene uncertain. CDR1 and CDR2 (germline): LGHDT, YNNKEL (reference sequence). Between the trimmed V and J ends, which lost 0 bases and 3 bases, there was a span of 15 bases. CDR3 length equals 17 residues. CDR3 sequence (DNA): TGTGCCAGCAGCCAAGAACGGGCAGGACTAAACAATCAGCCCCAGCATTTT. Amino acids: CASSQERAGLNNQPQHF.

Ten or more counts support this clonotype. This chain connects TRBV11-2 to TRBJ2-7; D is uncertain. V gave up 1 base and J gave up 2 bases, with 6 bases separating them. This CDR3 is built from 13 residues. Germline values: CDR1 SGHAT, CDR2 FQNNGV. This CDR3 is CASSLAHTYEQYF. The CDR3 nucleotides read TGTGCCAGCAGCTTAGCGCACACCTACGAGCAGTACTTC.

This clonotype was picked up many times. A much larger clonotype is one base distant, so this may be a read error. The V and J genes are TRBV6-1 and TRBJ1-2, with a tentative D call TRBD1 (5 bases). The germline CDR1 and CDR2 sequences are MNHNS and SASEGT. V lost 5 bases, J lost 8 bases, and 15 bases lay in between. CDR3 length: 13 residues. The CDR3 reads CASSQTGVRGYTF. The CDR3 coding sequence is TGTGCCAGCAGTCAAACGGGGGTACGGGGCTACACCTTC.

For this clonotype: A much larger clone differs by one base, so this may be a read error. The chain carries TRBV5-5 and TRBJ2-1, with 8 bases lining up with TRBD2. V dropped 2 bases and J dropped 7; count of bases not matched to a gene: 11. The CDR3 has 16 amino acids. CDR1 is SGHKS and CDR2 is YYEKEE in the germline V gene (reference sequence). The CDR3 is CASSFVATGGANEQFF. The CDR3 coding sequence is TGTGCCAGCAGCTTTGTGGCCACCGGGGGGGCGAATGAGCAGTTCTTC.

The gene calls are TRBV6-1 and TRBJ1-2; 8 bases are a match to TRBD1. V was clipped by 7 bases and J by 0 bases; unmatched bases: 4. The CDR3 is 14 residues long. Germline CDR1 reads MNHNS; CDR2 reads SASEGT. The CDR3 coding sequence is TGTGCCAGCACCCAGGACAGGGCTAACTATGGCTACACCTTC. The encoded protein is CASTQDRANYGYTF.

Within the sample, this clonotype is medium-sized. This chain connects TRBV4-1 to TRBJ2-7; D is perhaps TRBD1 (6 bases). Germline V gene data show CDR1 as MGHRA and CDR2 as YSYEKL. Trimming left V 3 bases short and J 3 bases short, with 15 bases between. This CDR3 contains 15 residues. CDR3 DNA: TGCGCCAGCAGCCATCGGACAGAGGACCTCTACGAGCAGTACTTC. Amino acids: CASSHRTEDLYEQYF.

By proportion, this clonotype is medium-sized. The V gene is TRBV27, the J gene TRBJ2-7; tentatively, D is TRBD1 (6 bases). Trimming cost V 6 bases and J 1 base, with 13 bases left between them. From germline, CDR1 is MNHEY and CDR2 SMNVEV (reference sequence). The length of the CDR3 is 14 residues. The CDR3, as DNA: TGTGCCAGCAGGTGGGACATAGGGTCCTACGAGCAGTACTTC. Protein sequence: CASRWDIGSYEQYF.

This clonotype was found a few times. The chain joins TRBV28 to TRBJ2-2; 7 bases match TRBD2. Germline values: CDR1 MDHEN, CDR2 SYDVKM. V dropped 3 bases and J dropped 2; count of bases not matched to a gene: 6. This CDR3 has 16 amino acids. The CDR3 DNA is TGTGCCAGCAGTTTGGGGGGGGTCCTTAACACCGGGGAGCTGTTTTTT. It is translated as CASSLGGVLNTGELFF.

On this clonotype: Sequence at one end of the junction differs from germline and may be a read error. The chain couples TRBV6-1 to TRBJ2-5; D is ambiguous. The CDR3 runs to 11 residues. Looked up from germline, CDR1 is MNHNS and CDR2 is SASEGT. The CDR3 sequence: CASSPQETQHF. The CDR3 DNA reads as TGTGCCAGCAGTCCCCAAGAGACCCAGCACTTC.

This clonotype was observed many times. The V call is TRBV12-3 or TRBV12-4, the J call TRBJ2-2; the D gene is possibly TRBD1 (5 bases). The CDR3 length is 12 residues. V lost 5 bases and J 5 bases, leaving 6 bases between the germline ends. CDR3 in DNA: TGTGCCAGCAGTGCAGGGACCGGGGAGCTGTTTTTT. Residues: CASSAGTGELFF.

This clonotype was seen repeatedly, ten times or more. This may be a read error: a much more frequent sequence differs by one nucleotide. In this CDR3 the conserved last residue, phenylalanine or tryptophan, is missing, so a read error is likely. This chain links TRBV19 with TRBJ2-1, with D possibly matching TRBD1 (6 bases). There are 16 residues in the CDR3. Trimming took off 4 bases at V and 3 bases at J, with 16 bases between the two ends. Germline assignment: CDR1 LNHDA and CDR2 SQIVND (reference sequence). The CDR3 coding sequence is TGTGCCAGTAGTAATACCGGGACAAACATCTACAATGAGCAGTTCTCC. Protein product: CASSNTGTNIYNEQFS.

The gene calls are TRBV7-2 and TRBJ2-7, with D perhaps matching TRBD1 or TRBD2 (5 bases each). CDR3 length equals 14 residues. V lost 1 base to trimming and J lost 5 bases, with 12 bases between them. Germline loops: CDR1 SGHTA, CDR2 FQGNSA. In DNA, the CDR3 is TGTGCCAGCAGCTTAGGGGACCGAACGAACGAGCAGTACTTC. Its protein product is CASSLGDRTNEQYF.

This chain links TRBV20-1 with TRBJ2-2; D is ambiguous. The CDR3 length is 13 residues. The germline gives CDR1 DFQATT, CDR2 SNEGSKA (reference sequence). Trimming removed 3 bases at V and 0 bases at J, with 5 bases between. CDR3 nucleotides: TGCAGTGCTAGGACCGCGAACACCGGGGAGCTGTTTTTT. It yields the protein CSARTANTGELFF.

Worth noting for this clonotype: Germline is not matched at one junction end, which may reflect a read error. V usage is TRBV5-4 and J usage is TRBJ1-5; D not certain. The CDR3 contains 13 residues. CDR1 is SGHNT and CDR2 is YYREEE in the germline V gene (reference sequence). The CDR3 DNA follows: TGTGTCAGCAGCTTAGGTAGCAATCAGCCCCAGCATTTT. Encoded protein: CVSSLGSNQPQHF.

This chain uses TRBV29-1 with TRBJ2-7; a possible D gene is TRBD1 (5 bases). This CDR3 contains 13 residues. Germline V gives CDR1 SQVTM, CDR2 ANQGSEA. With 3 bases removed from V and 2 bases from J, the gap between germline ends came to 11 bases. CDR3 DNA: TGCAGCGTTGAGGGATTAGGGGCCTACGAGCAGTACTTC. Translation: CSVEGLGAYEQYF.

This clonotype has a count of ten or more. This could be a read error, since a much larger clone is one nucleotide away. V and J are TRBV6-1 and TRBJ1-2; the match to TRBD1 covers 8 bases. This CDR3 spans 13 amino acids. CDR1 and CDR2 (germline): MNHNS, SASEGT. J was trimmed by 3 bases and V by 5 bases; bases with no gene match: 2. The CDR3 reads CASSQGQDYGYTF. CDR3 sequence (DNA): TGTGCCAGCAGTCAGGGACAGGACTATGGCTACACCTTC.

Turning to this clonotype: Being one base from a much bigger clone, this may be a read error. The chain uses TRBV5-6 and TRBJ1-2; 9 bases agree with TRBD1. CDR1 is SGHDT and CDR2 is YYEEEE in the germline V gene. The CDR3 length is 14 residues. The chain's CDR3 is CAGSYGTGNYGYTF. DNA of the CDR3: TGTGCCGGCAGCTACGGGACAGGGAACTATGGCTACACCTTC.

The chain employs TRBV9 and TRBJ1-2; D is possibly TRBD1 (6 bases). The CDR3 is made up of 14 amino acids. Germline V lookup: CDR1 SGDLS, CDR2 YYNGEE. Between the trimmed V and J ends, which lost 4 bases and 7 bases, there was a span of 17 bases. In DNA form, the CDR3 reads TGTGCCAGCAGCCCGAAACAGGGAATGGGTGGCTACACCTTC. It codes for CASSPKQGMGGYTF.

This clonotype was detected many times. The chain has TRBV7-3 and TRBJ2-3; 7 bases are a match to TRBD1. Germline trimming cut 5 bases from V and 2 bases from J; bases unmatched to any gene: 10. Germline V lookup: CDR1 SGHTA, CDR2 FQGTGA. The CDR3 totals 16 residues. The CDR3 nucleotides read TGTGCCAGCAGCGCCCGACAGGGTGGGGACACAGATACGCAGTATTTT. Protein sequence: CASSARQGGDTDTQYF. Based on the CDR3 plus reference TRBV7-3 and TRBJ2-3, the full variable domain is GAGVSQTPSNKVTEKGKYVELRCDPISGHTALYWYRQSLGQGPEFLIYFQGTGAADDSGLPNDRFFAVRPEGSVSTLKIQRTERGDSAVYLCASSARQGGDTDTQYFGPGTRLTVL.

In this sample, this clonotype turned up many times. The genes are TRBV5-1 and TRBJ1-4, with unresolved D. V lost 3 bases to trimming and J lost 0 bases, with 6 bases between them. The length of the CDR3 is 14 residues. The V gene's germline CDR1 is SGHRS and CDR2 YFSETQ. In nucleotides, the CDR3 is TGCGCCAGCAGCTCCACAGCAACTAATGAAAAACTGTTTTTT. It yields the protein CASSSTATNEKLFF.

The CDR3: CASSLDGDYEQYF. The CDR3 DNA is TGCGCCAGCAGCTTGGATGGAGACTACGAGCAGTACTTC. The V call is TRBV5-1, the J call TRBJ2-7, with D unclear. The CDR3 is made up of 13 amino acids. Trimming shortened V by 0 bases and J by 3 bases, and 7 bases separated the two germline ends. The V gene's germline CDR1 is SGHRS and CDR2 YFSETQ.

This clonotype was recorded at least ten times. A read error may be the cause here, since a much bigger clone is one base away. J is TRBJ1-6 and V is TRBV6-4; 8 bases map to TRBD1. The CDR3 consists of 14 residues. Germline V gene data show CDR1 as MRHNA and CDR2 as SNTAGT. In nucleotides, the CDR3 is TGTGCCAGCAGTCACTCAGGGGGCAATTCACCCCTCCACTTT. It is translated as CASSHSGGNSPLHF.

As DNA, the CDR3 is TGCAGTGCTACCACCGGGACAGGGGGCTATGGCTACACCTTC. It translates to CSATTGTGGYGYTF. The chain uses TRBV20-1 and TRBJ1-2, with 11 nucleotides matching TRBD1. The CDR3 extends over 14 amino acids. The junction had 5 bases not matched to a gene; V was cut back by 4 bases and J by 4 bases. Looked up from germline, CDR1 is DFQATT and CDR2 is SNEGSKA (reference sequence).